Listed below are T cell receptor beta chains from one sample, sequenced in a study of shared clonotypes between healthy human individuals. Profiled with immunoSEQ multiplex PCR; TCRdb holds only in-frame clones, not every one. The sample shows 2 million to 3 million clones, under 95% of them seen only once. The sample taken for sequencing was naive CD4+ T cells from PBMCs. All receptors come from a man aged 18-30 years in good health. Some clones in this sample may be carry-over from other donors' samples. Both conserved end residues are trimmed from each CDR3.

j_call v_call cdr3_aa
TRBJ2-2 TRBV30 AADRQGGELF
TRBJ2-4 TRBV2 ASRDRGNIQY
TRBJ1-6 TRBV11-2 ASSVRPGQGRYNSPLH
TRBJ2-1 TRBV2 ASSGRAVYNEQF
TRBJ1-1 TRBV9 ASSVVGQGSWEAF
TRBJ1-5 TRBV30 AWSVRSNQPQH
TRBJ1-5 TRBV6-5 ASSDWQGRQPQH
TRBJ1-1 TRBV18 ATRQNTEAF
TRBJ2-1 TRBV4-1 ASSPGLAGGPYNEQF
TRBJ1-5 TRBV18 ASSPSAGGGGQPQH
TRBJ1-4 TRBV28 ASSSQGAETNEKLF
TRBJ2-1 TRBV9 ASSADPSILNEQF
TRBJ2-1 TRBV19 ASRVDRAVRNEQF
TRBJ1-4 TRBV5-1 ASSLEAGQEKLF
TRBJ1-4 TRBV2 ASSRIIATATNEKLF
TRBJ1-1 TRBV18 ASSPPGEVTEAF
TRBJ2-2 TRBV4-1 ASSQVHLNTGELF
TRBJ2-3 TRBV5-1 ASSLDSPRYADTQY
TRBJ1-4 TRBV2 ASSDFSANEKLF
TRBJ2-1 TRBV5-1 ASSPRWVADYNEQF
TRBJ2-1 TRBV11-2 ASSSRTSGTNEQF
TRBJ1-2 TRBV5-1 ASSPADRNYGYT
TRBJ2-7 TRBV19 ASSIVLAGSSYEQY
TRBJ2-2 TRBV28 AGSGLAGVQTGELF
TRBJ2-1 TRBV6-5 ASSYRRGRNNEQF
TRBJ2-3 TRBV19 ASRPGQGADTQY
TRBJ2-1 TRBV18 ASSHLKPDRGDYNEQF
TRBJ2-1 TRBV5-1 ASSLLPRDDEQF
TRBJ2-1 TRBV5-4 ASSLSGSSYNEQF
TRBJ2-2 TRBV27 ASSLRGYGGTGELF
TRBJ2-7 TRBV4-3 ASSQDVVTPYEQY
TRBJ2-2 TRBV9 ASSVVGAGGLTGELF
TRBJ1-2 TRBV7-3 ASSLDGAGVGYT
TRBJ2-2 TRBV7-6 ASSLGGGGDTGELF
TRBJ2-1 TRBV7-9 ASSLRQALPSQYNEQF
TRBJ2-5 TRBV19 ASSIGSRTLQETQY
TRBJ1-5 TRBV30 AWSLQGGQPQH
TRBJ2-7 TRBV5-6 ASSPEFRGLAGGYEQY
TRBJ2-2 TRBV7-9 ASSPRGVWAGELF
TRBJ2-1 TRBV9 ASSLLSGSSYNEQF
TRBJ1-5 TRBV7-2 ASSANAGGGQPQH
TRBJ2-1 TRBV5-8 ASSLVPGVYNEQF
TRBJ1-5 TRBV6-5 ASSPGQGFFQPQH
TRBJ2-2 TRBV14 ASSQRRLAGDTGELF
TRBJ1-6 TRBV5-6 ASSLGTGDSPLH
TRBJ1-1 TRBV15 ATSRGQNTEAF
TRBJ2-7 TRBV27 ASSRQGASYEQY
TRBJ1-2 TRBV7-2 ASSSGASSTYGYT